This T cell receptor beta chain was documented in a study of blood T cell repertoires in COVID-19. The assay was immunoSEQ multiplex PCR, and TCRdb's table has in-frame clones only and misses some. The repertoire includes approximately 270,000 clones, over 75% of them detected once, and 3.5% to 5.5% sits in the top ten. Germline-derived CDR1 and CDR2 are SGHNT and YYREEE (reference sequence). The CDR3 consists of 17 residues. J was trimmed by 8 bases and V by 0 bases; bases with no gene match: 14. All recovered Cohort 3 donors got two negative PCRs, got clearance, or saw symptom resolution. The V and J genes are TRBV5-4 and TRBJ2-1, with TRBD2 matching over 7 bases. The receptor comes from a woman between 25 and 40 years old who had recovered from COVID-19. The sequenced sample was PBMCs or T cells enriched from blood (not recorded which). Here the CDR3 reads CASSLAPGGEVSYEQFF. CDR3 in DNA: TGTGCCAGCAGCTTGGCCCCGGGAGGTGAGGTCAGCTATGAGCAGTTCTTC.